These 3 T cell receptor beta chains were sequenced from one sample in a study of blood T cell repertoires in COVID-19 (dated by TCRdb to the early 2020s). Libraries were made using the immunoSEQ multiplex PCR assay. What TCRdb holds here is the immuneACCESS table cut down to in-frame rearrangements. Part of the clones is not present; checked against another copy, under half of the missing clones reflect an unresolved V gene, and the others are unexplained. For this sample there are 95,000 to 100,000 clones; roughly nine tenths appear just once. Around 16% of the sample is in the top ten clones. Sequenced: peripheral blood. Receptors originate from a man in his fifties with acute or convalescent COVID-19.

The chain combines TRBV24-1 with TRBJ2-3, with D perhaps TRBD1 (5 bases). V was cut by 9 bases and J by 2 bases, with 11 bases left in between. The CDR3 is 13 residues long. Germline CDR1 KGHDR, CDR2 SFDVKD. CDR3 bases: TGTGCCACCCAAGGGGCTGCCACAGATACGCAGTATTTT. Translating gives CATQGAATDTQYF.

This chain links TRBV18 with TRBJ2-3, with D possibly being TRBD1 (5 bases). The CDR3 contains 17 residues. Trimming cost V 0 bases and J 3 bases, with 16 bases left between them. Looked up from germline, CDR1 is KGHSH and CDR2 is LQKENI. CDR3 sequence reads: CASSPPQVRSGTDTQYF. The DNA of the CDR3 is TGTGCCAGCTCACCACCACAGGTGAGAAGTGGAACAGATACGCAGTATTTT.

This clone was seen more than once but under ten times. The chain carries TRBV9 and TRBJ1-5; maybe TRBD1 (6 bases). Germline V gene data show CDR1 as SGDLS and CDR2 as YYNGEE. CDR3 length: 15 amino acids. The V end lost 4 bases, the J end lost 1 base, and 12 bases lay between the germline ends. For the CDR3, the DNA is TGTGCCAGCAGCAAAACGACAGGAAGCAATCAGCCCCAGCATTTT. Protein sequence: CASSKTTGSNQPQHF.